This T cell receptor (beta chain) appears in the sequencing data of a study of shared clonotypes between healthy human individuals (dated by TCRdb to 2018 to 2020). Regarding the research as a whole: Two women and three men aged 18 to 49 years were included in the cohort. Leukapheresis yielded between about 0.8 and 8.9 billion PBMCs per donor. For each donor, CD4 naive and CD4 memory were each run on three plates, CD8 naive on two plates, and CD8 memory on one plate. Different laboratories and diverse techniques were used to prepare libraries and sequence TCR repertoires, to increase sequencing depth and limit assay-specific biases. Blood TCR repertoires of about five healthy adults were deeply sequenced to estimate repertoire size and the extent of clonotype sharing between individuals.

The paper as a whole reports these results and caveats: Pairwise subsampling led to the expectation that sequencing depth would affect the degree of clonotype sharing among donors. Sampling was limited to blood, and TCR repertoires in tissue likely differ from TCR repertoires in blood. Estimated clonotype richness was generally larger for naive than for memory subsets. Sharing across a few donors was observed for 5% to 6.5% of naive CD4, over 3% of naive CD8, 2.3% of memory CD4, and about 0.4% of memory CD8 clonotypes. Incomplete sequencing was indicated by rarefaction of sorted-subset datasets, despite the large sequencing depth. Because the study included a small number of donors, the genetic and exposure-history diversity represented was limited. Compared with non-shared clonotypes, the clonotypes found in all four sorted-subset donors had higher generation probabilities.

TCR CDR3 regions were amplified from genomic DNA by multiplex PCR using the deep immunoSEQ assay. For each cell subset, the extracted genomic DNA was distributed evenly across all wells of several immunoSEQ 96-well plates, and each plate served as one replicate. For sorted subsets, 200 to 250 ng genomic DNA, equal to 30,000 or so T cell genomes, was loaded into each replicate PCR. Purified libraries were measured with a Qubit 3.0 fluorometer, size-checked on a Bioanalyzer 2100, and measured again with the KAPA Library Quantification kit. Every immunoSEQ 96-well plate was sequenced on a dedicated single-read 150-cycle Illumina NextSeq 550 flow cell. Per the original workflow: Because the immunoSEQ output included only junctional sequences and no quality scores, the filtering could not be the same as the filtering used for full-length reads. Sequences were annotated with PyIR, a Python wrapper for IgBLAST v1.9, using IMGT germline references to assign V/J genes and CDR3. Any read was removed if the V/J assignment was weak (E-value above 1e-6), the CDR3 was missing, or the read contained stop codons, out-of-frame junctions, or ambiguous translated residues. V3J clonotypes were defined by identical inferred V gene, J gene, and CDR3 amino acid sequence. Percentage overlap between repertoires was computed as shared unique clonotypes divided by the size of the smaller repertoire. Repertoire richness was assessed with RTK rarefaction, the Chao1 estimator, and Recon v2.1 estimates of unobserved clonotypes. OLGA was used to compute generation probabilities for all TCRbeta clonotypes that the gDNA method yielded from a handful of donors. In its TCRdb copy, this immuneACCESS table keeps in-frame sequences only and misses some clones. Where compared with another copy, unresolved V genes explain less than half of these, and the others have no known cause. The DNA gave D and trimming, while V, J and clone size come from that table. The sample table lists approximately 2,000,000 clones, around 93% of them with a count of one. The ten largest clones represent less than 2% of the sample.

This clone was found once. No antigen is known for it. Nothing much larger sits one base from this clone, and base qualities are not available. From the germline V gene, CDR1 is SGHVS and CDR2 is FQNEAQ. The CDR3 covers 17 residues, taking in both the cysteine and the phenylalanine. Of all the DNA, just the CDR3 is kept, 51 bases in frame from base 1. Trimming takes 1 base from V and 6 bases from J, and the germline ends sit 20 bases apart. CD8 naive samples were obtained by positive selection for CCR7 among CD45RO-negative cells, yielding a CD45RA+CCR7+ population from which TemRA cells were excluded. Healthy HIV-negative adults with no recently reported acute infections or vaccinations were included as donors. Only Caucasian adults living in Nashville, Tennessee, USA were represented among the donors. Blood was obtained by leukapheresis, after which PBMCs were separated by Ficoll-Histopaque density gradient centrifugation and cryopreserved in liquid nitrogen vapor phase. Analytical flow cytometry was used to check the purity and quantity of every magnetically sorted T cell population. From each sorted fraction, genomic DNA was isolated and quantified by UV absorbance on a Nanodrop 2000c.

This chain joins TRBV7-8 to TRBJ2-3; TRBD2 might be the D gene, on 5 matching bases. The origin of this receptor is a man between 18 and 35 years old in good health. Some clones in this sample may be carry-over from other donors' samples. What was sequenced was naive CD8+ T cells from PBMCs. The label giving this sample's cell subset or site can be read as: CD45RA+CCR7+. The nucleotide sequence reads as follows: TGTGCCAGCAGCTTAGTAAGGCTAGCAGAACACAGCGATACGCAGTATTTT. This yields the protein CASSLVRLAEHSDTQYF.